The clone carrying this T cell receptor (beta chain) came up a few times. Staff drew approximately 9.7 milliliters of peripheral blood from each donor. In germline, CDR1 is SEHNR, CDR2 FQNEAQ (reference sequence). This CDR3 has 11 residues. V lost 6 bases to trimming and J lost 8 bases, with 10 bases between them. This entry belongs to a study of blood T cells in healthy people across ages. Using a J-beta primer mix together with a sample-barcoded 5' primer, a second PCR was run for roughly 7 to 12 cycles. Each CDR3 protein is one row after TCRdb ran MiXCR on the 5' RACE reads. The profile shows approximately 290,000 distinct CDR3 sequences, around 29% of them singletons.

The sample was blood. This sequence was found in a woman in her 70s in good health. V usage is TRBV7-9 and J usage is TRBJ1-1; D might be TRBD1 (6 bases). For the CDR3, the DNA is TGTGCCAGCAGAGAGGGGGTCGAAGCTTTCTTT. Translated, it gives CASREGVEAFF.